This T cell receptor (beta chain) is from a study of identical twins. Study observations and caveats: Reduced insertions were recorded for abundant cord blood beta clonotypes, with no such pattern in memory repertoires. The study based its conclusions on cross-sectional statistical analysis and did not follow the same donors.

On this clonotype itself: Antigen: not known.

J lost 6 bases, V lost 5 bases, and 7 bases had no gene match. Per germline, CDR1 LNHNV and CDR2 YYDKDF (reference sequence). The CDR3 consists of 15 residues. MiXCR was run by TCRdb on the 5' RACE reads, yielding one entry per CDR3 protein. Counted here are around 570,000 distinct CDR3 sequences, around a tenth occurring once; the ten biggest clones make up approximately 3%. The data were also submitted as part of a second study, on yellow fever vaccine responses in identical twins.

Sequencing was done on a sample of PBMCs. The sequence was obtained from a woman aged 18 to 35 in good health. The chain employs TRBV15 and TRBJ2-2, with 9 bases fitting TRBD1. The CDR3 loop reads CATSWDRDRAGELFF. The CDR3 DNA is TGTGCCACCAGCTGGGACAGGGATCGGGCCGGGGAGCTGTTTTTT. The whole variable domain, filled in from reference TRBV15 and TRBJ2-2, reads DAMVIQNPRYQVTQFGKPVTLSCSQTLNHNVMYWYQQKSSQAPKLLFHYYDKDFNNEADTPDNFQSRRPNTSFCFLDIRSPGLGDTAMYLCATSWDRDRAGELFFGEGSRLTVL.